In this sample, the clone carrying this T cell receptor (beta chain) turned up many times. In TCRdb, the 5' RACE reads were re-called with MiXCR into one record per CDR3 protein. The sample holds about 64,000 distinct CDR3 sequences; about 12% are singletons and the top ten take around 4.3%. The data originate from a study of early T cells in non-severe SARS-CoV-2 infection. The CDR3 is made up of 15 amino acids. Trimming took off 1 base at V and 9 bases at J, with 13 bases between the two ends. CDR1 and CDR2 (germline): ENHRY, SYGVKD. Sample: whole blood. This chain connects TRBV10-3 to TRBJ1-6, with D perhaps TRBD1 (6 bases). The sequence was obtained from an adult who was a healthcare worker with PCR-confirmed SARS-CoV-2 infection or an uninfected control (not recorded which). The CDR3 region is CAISELGQRRSPLHF. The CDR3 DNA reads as TGTGCCATCAGTGAGTTGGGACAAAGGCGTTCACCCCTCCACTTT.